This passage covers 27 T cell receptor beta chains from one sample sequenced in a study of CXCR3-negative and CXCR3-positive naive CD8 T cells. Study observations and caveats: Naive cells with CXCR3 showed TRB CDR3s that were more hydrophobic than those in CXCR3-negative naive cells.

Libraries were UMI-labeled 5' RACE TRB cDNA. After re-calling the 5' RACE reads, TCRdb lists one entry per CDR3 protein, DNA absent. The sample includes some 130,000 distinct CDR3 sequences. No antigen is known for these receptors. Sequencing was done on a sample of naive CXCR3+ CD8+ T cells from blood. Subset reported: CD45RO-CCR7+CD27+CD95- naive CD8+ T cells expressing CXCR3 (TNR3+). Every receptor here comes from a human donor in good health. Some clones in this sample may be carry-over from other donors' samples.

This rearrangement joins TRBV7-9 to TRBJ1-5; TCRdb designates TRBD1, a call that cannot be tested without DNA. The CDR3 sequence is 15 residues long. The germline CDR1 and CDR2 sequences are SEHNR and FQNEAQ (reference sequence). CDR3 sequence reads: CASSRDPGGDQPQHF. Together with reference TRBV7-9 and TRBJ1-5, the CDR3 gives the full variable domain: DTGVSQNPRHKITKRGQNVTFRCDPISEHNRLYWYRQTLGQGPEFLTYFQNEAQLEKSRLLSDRFSAERPKGSFSTLEIQRTEQGDSAMYLCASSRDPGGDQPQHFGDGTRLSIL.

The J gene is TRBJ1-5, the V gene TRBV4-1. The CDR3 has 13 residues. CDR1 and CDR2 from the germline V gene are MGHRA and YSYEKL. The CDR3 sequence: CASSQGRNQPQHF.

The chain carries TRBV29-1 and TRBJ1-1; TCRdb lists TRBD1, though no DNA is available to test this call. The length of the CDR3 is 16 residues. The germline CDR1 and CDR2 sequences are SQVTM and ANQGSEA. CDR3: CSVGGQGGVPNTEAFF.

The chain employs TRBV19 and TRBJ2-7; lacking DNA, the TRBD1 call made by TCRdb goes unchecked. The germline gives CDR1 LNHDA, CDR2 SQIVND (reference sequence). The CDR3 covers 12 residues. CDR3 sequence: CASSQGAGEQYF.

This chain joins TRBV11-2 and TRBJ2-7; no DNA is available, so the TRBD2 call from TCRdb remains unchecked. The germline V gene has CDR1 SGHAT and CDR2 FQNNGV. This CDR3 region has 14 residues. The CDR3 is CASTLWGTSYEQYF.

The V and J genes are TRBV5-4 and TRBJ1-1. This CDR3 spans 14 amino acids. In germline, CDR1 is SGHNT, CDR2 YYREEE (reference sequence). This chain's CDR3 is CASNWDRSNTEAFF.

This rearrangement joins TRBV14 to TRBJ2-7. The CDR3 consists of 13 residues. In germline, CDR1 is SGHDN, CDR2 FVKESK. The CDR3 sequence: CASSQSDSYEQYF.

The chain combines TRBV5-5 with TRBJ1-2; TCRdb designates TRBD1, a call that cannot be tested without DNA. The CDR3 contains 15 residues. Germline CDR1 SGHKS, CDR2 YYEKEE (reference sequence). The CDR3 spells CASSLAQTGALYYTF.

The genes are TRBV7-9 and TRBJ2-5; the D call from TCRdb, TRBD1, cannot be confirmed without DNA. The CDR3 has 13 amino acids. In germline, CDR1 is SEHNR, CDR2 FQNEAQ (reference sequence). CDR3 region: CASSPPGQETQYF.

CDR3 region: CASSRPGEGATSEKLFF. The V gene is TRBV7-9, the J gene TRBJ1-4; the TRBD1 assignment by TCRdb is unverifiable without DNA. The CDR3 has 17 amino acids. Per the germline V gene, CDR1 is SEHNR and CDR2 is FQNEAQ (reference sequence).

The chain links TRBV5-6 to TRBJ2-1; TCRdb's D gene call, TRBD1, goes unchecked for lack of DNA. The germline V gene has CDR1 SGHDT and CDR2 YYEEEE. This CDR3 region has 14 residues. CDR3: CASSLAAGVDEQFF. Drawing the rest from reference TRBV5-6 and TRBJ2-1, the complete variable domain is DAGVTQSPTHLIKTRGQQVTLRCSPKSGHDTVSWYQQALGQGPQFIFQYYEEEERQRGNFPDRFSGHQFPNYSSELNVNALLLGDSALYLCASSLAAGVDEQFFGPGTRLTVL.

The chain's CDR3 is CASSYGQASNQPQHF. This sequence joins TRBV7-9 and TRBJ1-5; TCRdb's assignment of TRBD1 cannot be checked, as there is no DNA. Germline V CDR1 and CDR2: SEHNR, FQNEAQ (reference sequence). The CDR3 is 15 amino acids.

The chain recombines TRBV7-6 with TRBJ2-7; TCRdb calls TRBD1, which cannot be checked without DNA. Germline assignment: CDR1 SGHVS and CDR2 FNYEAQ. CDR3 size: 13 residues. This CDR3 is CASSLSGTYEQYF.

The gene calls are TRBV10-3 and TRBJ2-5; with no DNA, the TCRdb D assignment of TRBD1 cannot be verified. The CDR3 runs to 14 residues. The germline V gene has CDR1 ENHRY and CDR2 SYGVKD. The CDR3: CAIKGGQAKETQYF.

This chain links TRBV11-2 with TRBJ2-5. The CDR3 runs to 12 residues. The V gene's germline CDR1 is SGHAT and CDR2 FQNNGV. The CDR3 sequence is CASSLVLETQYF.

The rearrangement joins TRBV6-6 to TRBJ2-1; checking the TCRdb D call of TRBD1 is not possible without DNA. The length of the CDR3 is 11 residues. CDR1 and CDR2 from the germline V gene are MNHNY and SVGAGI (reference sequence). This CDR3 reads CASWGYHEQFF.

J is TRBJ2-7 and V is TRBV6-6; absent DNA, TCRdb's TRBD1 call cannot be checked. The CDR3 runs 14 residues. The V gene's germline CDR1 is MNHNY and CDR2 SVGAGI (reference sequence). The CDR3 here is CASSYPGTGYEQYF.

The chain recombines TRBV2 with TRBJ2-7; as DNA is missing, the TRBD2 call by TCRdb cannot be tested. This CDR3 region has 16 residues. Germline V gene lookup returns CDR1 SNHLY and CDR2 FYNNEI. CDR3 in amino acids: CASSAPLAYSAYEQYF.

This chain connects TRBV5-4 to TRBJ2-3. The CDR3 has 14 amino acids. Germline CDR1 reads SGHNT; CDR2 reads YYREEE (reference sequence). CDR3 loop: CASSLLESTDTQYF.

The chain links TRBV11-2 to TRBJ1-2; the TCRdb D gene call, TRBD1, has no DNA to confirm it. This CDR3 comprises 14 residues. CDR1 is SGHAT and CDR2 is FQNNGV in the germline V gene. CDR3: CASRPTGGPYGYTF.

The CDR3 sequence is CASSHWTGNTEAFF. V gene TRBV7-2 combines with J gene TRBJ1-1; without DNA, the TCRdb call of TRBD1 cannot be checked. The length of the CDR3 is 14 residues. Germline CDR1 is SGHTA and CDR2 is FQGNSA.

V is TRBV15 and J is TRBJ2-3; TCRdb's assignment of TRBD2 cannot be checked, as there is no DNA. The CDR3 has 16 amino acids. Germline values: CDR1 LNHNV, CDR2 YYDKDF (reference sequence). The CDR3: CATSPQRREVTDTQYF.

The V call is TRBV6-2 or TRBV6-3, the J call TRBJ1-1. This CDR3 has 13 amino acids. The germline V gene encodes CDR1 MNHEY and CDR2 SVGEGT. The CDR3 loop reads CASSAILNTEAFF.

The chain is built from TRBV29-1 and TRBJ2-1; checking the TCRdb D call of TRBD2 is not possible without DNA. From germline, CDR1 is SQVTM and CDR2 ANQGSEA. The CDR3 runs 18 residues. The CDR3 sequence is CSVGLGSGRLSSYNEQFF.

V is TRBV3-1 and J is TRBJ2-1. This CDR3 has 13 residues. CDR1 is LGHDT and CDR2 is YNNKEL in the germline V gene (reference sequence). CDR3 amino acids: CASSQDSFFEQFF.

The gene calls are TRBV20-1 and TRBJ1-4; without DNA, the TCRdb call of TRBD1 cannot be checked. In germline, CDR1 is DFQATT, CDR2 SNEGSKA (reference sequence). The CDR3 has 14 amino acids. This chain's CDR3 is CSARDWDRGEKLFF.

The rearrangement uses TRBV29-1 and TRBJ2-1; the TCRdb D gene call, TRBD1, has no DNA to confirm it. The V gene's germline CDR1 is SQVTM and CDR2 ANQGSEA. This CDR3 spans 11 amino acids. CDR3 residues: CSVGTGVEQFF.